Listed here is a single T cell receptor beta chain. These data come from a study of CD8 T cells in Susac syndrome. CDR3 length: 15 amino acids. V lost 5 bases and J lost 0, with 14 bases in between. Germline CDR1 and CDR2: SGHTA and FQGNSA. About 0.45 to 1 ug RNA was reverse transcribed with random hexamers. TCRdb itself ran the immunoSEQ multiplex PCR reads through MiXCR, one entry per CDR3 protein. The data show tens of thousands of distinct CDR3 sequences, 93% seen once. The sample comprised CD8+ T cells from PBMCs. The TCR originated in a human donor in good health. V gene TRBV7-2 combines with J gene TRBJ2-7; D tentatively reads TRBD1 or TRBD2 (5 bases each). The CDR3 reads CASSPGTAVSYEQYF. For the CDR3, the DNA is TGTGCCAGCAGCCCGGGGACGGCGGTCTCCTACGAGCAGTACTTC. The variable domain in full, completed from reference TRBV7-2 and TRBJ2-7, reads GAGVSQSPSNKVTEKGKDVELRCDPISGHTALYWYRQSLGQGLEFLIYFQGNSAPDKSGLPSDRFSAERTGGSVSTLTIQRTQQEDSAVYLCASSPGTAVSYEQYFGPGTRLTVT.